This entry lists 25 T cell receptor beta chains sequenced from one sample in a study of CD8+CD57+ T cells in acquired aplastic anemia. Profiling that covered TCR beta VDJ and CDR3 relied on genomic DNA as its template. Using its own MiXCR run on the reads, TCRdb lists one record per CDR3 protein. The sample consists of around 180,000 distinct CDR3 sequences, 55% to 80% of them appearing once. The sample was sorted CD4+, CD8+, or CD8+CD57+ T cells (not recorded which) from PBMCs. Every receptor here comes from a human donor in good health.

The J gene is TRBJ2-5, the V gene TRBV18; D may be TRBD2 (7 bases). The CDR3 covers 14 residues. Per germline, CDR1 KGHSH and CDR2 LQKENI. V shed 4 bases and J shed 5 bases, with 14 bases lying between them. The CDR3 coding sequence is TGTGCCAGCTCACTTGAACAGGGAGGGGAGACCCAGTACTTC. Amino acids: CASSLEQGGETQYF.

This chain joins TRBV20-1 and TRBJ2-5, with a weak D call TRBD2 (6 bases). The CDR3 spans 15 residues. CDR1 is DFQATT, CDR2 SNEGSKA, per germline (reference sequence). V lost 1 base and J 5 bases, leaving 17 bases between the germline ends. The CDR3 loop is CSARGRGSGGETQYF. CDR3 nucleotides: TGCAGTGCTAGAGGGCGTGGTAGTGGGGGGGAGACCCAGTACTTC.

J is TRBJ1-2 and V is TRBV28; D call uncertain. V was clipped by 3 bases and J by 3 bases, with 5 bases between them. Germline CDR1 and CDR2: MDHEN and SYDVKM. The CDR3 runs to 12 residues. CDR3 in amino acids: CASSLGDYGYTF. CDR3 coding DNA: TGTGCCAGCAGTTTGGGTGACTATGGCTACACCTTC.

The chain has TRBV19 and TRBJ2-7; 7 bases align to TRBD1. Germline lookup yields CDR1 LNHDA and CDR2 SQIVND (reference sequence). With 2 bases clipped from V and 6 bases from J, the junction kept 7 bases outside the gene matches. The CDR3 loop spans 14 amino acids. CDR3 nucleotide sequence: TGTGCCAGTAGTATATTGGGACAGCGTATCGAGCAGTACTTC. Its protein product is CASSILGQRIEQYF. The whole variable domain, filled in from reference TRBV19 and TRBJ2-7, reads DGGITQSPKYLFRKEGQNVTLSCEQNLNHDAMYWYRQDPGQGLRLIYYSQIVNDFQKGDIAEGYSVSREKKESFPLTVTSAQKNPTAFYLCASSILGQRIEQYFGPGTRLTVT.

The V gene is TRBV20-1, the J gene TRBJ2-2, with D hard to call. Germline lookup yields CDR1 DFQATT and CDR2 SNEGSKA (reference sequence). V was shortened by 6 bases and J by 5 bases, with 7 bases between the two germline ends. This CDR3 spans 11 amino acids. The chain's CDR3 is CSAPGTGELFF. The CDR3 DNA sequence: TGCAGTGCCCCTGGGACCGGGGAGCTGTTTTTT.

This clonotype turned up a few times. This rearrangement joins TRBV15 to TRBJ1-2; D call uncertain. The V and J ends lost 0 bases and 3 bases respectively, with 5 bases between them. Germline CDR1 and CDR2: LNHNV and YYDKDF (reference sequence). The CDR3 sequence is 13 residues long. For the CDR3, the DNA is TGTGCCACCAGCAGAGACGTGGACTATGGCTACACCTTC. Translation: CATSRDVDYGYTF. The complete variable domain, with remaining parts taken from reference TRBV15 and TRBJ1-2, reads DAMVIQNPRYQVTQFGKPVTLSCSQTLNHNVMYWYQQKSSQAPKLLFHYYDKDFNNEADTPDNFQSRRPNTSFCFLDIRSPGLGDTAMYLCATSRDVDYGYTFGSGTRLTVV.

This clonotype was seen a handful of times. The J gene is TRBJ1-5, the V gene TRBV19; D unclear. The V gene lost 1 base and the J gene lost 2 bases, with 12 bases spanning the gap. CDR1 LNHDA and CDR2 SQIVND come from the germline V gene (reference sequence). This CDR3 contains 16 residues. The CDR3 coding sequence is TGTGCCAGTAGTATAGTAGGCACCGTAGGCAATCAGCCCCAGCATTTT. Protein sequence: CASSIVGTVGNQPQHF.

This clonotype was counted many times. The chain is built from TRBV10-3 and TRBJ2-1; tentative D call: TRBD2 (5 bases). V was pared by 6 bases and J by 1 base, with 16 bases between. The CDR3 is 16 amino acids. Germline CDR1 and CDR2: ENHRY and SYGVKD. The CDR3 sequence is CAISDRGRISYNEQFF. CDR3 bases: TGTGCCATCAGCGATCGAGGGCGGATTTCCTACAATGAGCAGTTCTTC.

The J gene is TRBJ1-6, the V gene TRBV4-1, with D uncertain. CDR1 and CDR2 from the germline V gene are MGHRA and YSYEKL. The V end lost 0 bases, the J end lost 8 bases, and 14 bases lay between the germline ends. CDR3 length equals 16 residues. CDR3: CASSQDPDRSYSPLHF. The CDR3 bases are TGCGCCAGCAGCCAAGATCCGGACCGCTCGTATTCACCCCTCCACTTT.

This clonotype appeared many times. This sequence joins TRBV24-1 and TRBJ2-1; 7 bases are a match to TRBD2. This CDR3 is 16 amino acids long. Unmatched junction bases numbered 4, after V lost 0 bases and J lost 3 bases. Germline values: CDR1 KGHDR, CDR2 SFDVKD. The CDR3 protein is CATSDLSGEGYNEQFF. The DNA of the CDR3 is TGTGCCACCAGTGATTTGTCGGGGGAGGGCTACAATGAGCAGTTCTTC.

Note on this clonotype: This clone may be a read error of a much larger clone one base away. The chain links TRBV29-1 to TRBJ2-2; 9 bases line up with TRBD2. The CDR3 contains 17 residues. The V gene end was trimmed by 1 base and the J gene end by 9 bases; junction bases not matched to a gene: 15. Germline CDR1 is SQVTM and CDR2 is ANQGSEA. CDR3 residues: CSVEAGGRGVWARELFF. The CDR3 DNA sequence: TGCAGCGTTGAAGCGGGCGGGAGGGGGGTTTGGGCCAGGGAGCTGTTTTTT.

This clonotype turned up a few times. The V gene is TRBV7-2, the J gene TRBJ2-3; D is unclear. The CDR3 loop spans 15 amino acids. The ends were cut back, 1 base at V and 2 bases at J, with 10 bases in the middle. Germline V gives CDR1 SGHTA, CDR2 FQGNSA. CDR3 in amino acids: CASSLESIATDTQYF. CDR3 coding DNA: TGTGCCAGCAGCTTAGAATCGATCGCCACAGATACGCAGTATTTT.

The genes are TRBV10-3 and TRBJ2-3, with 9 positions matching TRBD2. CDR3 size: 17 residues. The germline V gene encodes CDR1 ENHRY and CDR2 SYGVKD. V shed 4 bases and J 0 bases; nucleotides not matched to a gene: 8. The CDR3 region is CAISGLAGRTSTDTQYF. The CDR3 region has the DNA TGTGCCATCAGTGGCCTAGCGGGGCGGACTAGCACAGATACGCAGTATTTT.

This clonotype was detected many times. The chain combines TRBV30 with TRBJ2-1; no clear D gene. Germline V gene lookup returns CDR1 GTSNPN and CDR2 SVGIG (reference sequence). Trimming cost V 1 base and J 8 bases, with 6 bases left between them. The CDR3 spans 11 residues. The CDR3 DNA is TGTGCCTGGAGTGCGCGAGATGAGCAGTTCTTC. This encodes CAWSARDEQFF.

The chain joins TRBV25-1 to TRBJ1-3; D not resolved. In germline, CDR1 is MGHDK, CDR2 SYGVNS. The CDR3 runs to 16 residues. V was pared by 1 base and J by 2 bases, with 12 bases between. Here the CDR3 reads CASSELDALPGNTIYF. CDR3 in DNA: TGTGCCAGCAGTGAATTGGACGCACTGCCTGGAAACACCATATATTTT.

This clonotype showed up just a few times. The chain combines TRBV9 with TRBJ2-1; D is unresolved. With 8 bases removed from V and 9 bases from J, the gap between germline ends came to 15 bases. Germline V gives CDR1 SGDLS, CDR2 YYNGEE. This CDR3 has 12 amino acids. DNA for the CDR3: TGTGCCAGTGTGGGTGAGAACACTGAGCAGTTCTTC. Encoded protein: CASVGENTEQFF.

Only a few counts were recorded for this clonotype. In nucleotides, the CDR3 is TGTGCCAGCAGTTTATTGGGTAGCAATCAGCCCCAGCATTTT. This gives the protein CASSLLGSNQPQHF. V usage is TRBV12-3 or TRBV12-4 and J usage is TRBJ1-5, with D unclear. V lost 2 bases and J lost 0, with 5 bases in between. There are 14 residues in the CDR3.

This chain uses TRBV2 with TRBJ2-2; TRBD1 is a possible D gene (6 bases). Trimming shortened V by 0 bases and J by 5 bases, and 16 bases separated the two germline ends. The CDR3 loop spans 17 amino acids. The germline V gene has CDR1 SNHLY and CDR2 FYNNEI. CDR3 sequence (DNA): TGTGCCAGCAGTGAAGCGGGACCGGCCAGGGGAACCGGGGAGCTGTTTTTT. Its protein product is CASSEAGPARGTGELFF.

V and J are TRBV6-5 and TRBJ2-7; TRBD2 aligns across 8 bases. This CDR3 comprises 13 residues. Per germline, CDR1 MNHEY and CDR2 SVGAGI. V dropped 5 bases and J dropped 7; count of bases not matched to a gene: 7. The CDR3 DNA reads TGTGCCAGCAGTGGGATAGCGGGGAGGGAGCAGTACTTC. This codes for CASSGIAGREQYF.

This chain connects TRBV20-1 to TRBJ2-7, with 10 nucleotides matching TRBD2. V trimming: 0 bases; J trimming: 5 bases; junction bases outside the gene matches: 4. Looked up from germline, CDR1 is DFQATT and CDR2 is SNEGSKA (reference sequence). The CDR3 is made up of 14 amino acids. The CDR3 DNA sequence: TGCAGTGCTAGAGACCCTAGCGGGGGCGACGAGCAGTACTTC. Protein product: CSARDPSGGDEQYF.

This rearrangement joins TRBV9 to TRBJ2-2, with 8 bases fitting TRBD1. The CDR3 runs 14 residues. Germline V gives CDR1 SGDLS, CDR2 YYNGEE. With 0 bases clipped from V and 6 bases from J, the junction kept 1 base outside the gene matches. This chain's CDR3 is CASSVAQGAGELFF. Written as DNA, the CDR3 is TGTGCCAGCAGCGTAGCACAGGGGGCCGGGGAGCTGTTTTTT.

Concerning this clonotype: Mismatch with germline at one junction end may stem from a read error. The chain combines TRBV5-1 with TRBJ1-6; D is possibly TRBD1 (5 bases). This CDR3 contains 16 residues. In germline, CDR1 is SGHRS, CDR2 YFSETQ. In DNA form, the CDR3 reads TGTGCCAGCAGCTTACAGTCCTCGGGACATAATTCACCCCTCCACTTT. Amino acid sequence: CASSLQSSGHNSPLHF.

CDR3: CASSQGRVGVGSPLHF. The CDR3 region has the DNA TGTGCCAGCAGCCAAGGCCGCGTGGGGGTGGGTTCACCCCTCCACTTT. The rearrangement joins TRBV4-2 to TRBJ1-6; D may be TRBD1 (5 bases). The germline CDR1 and CDR2 sequences are LGHNA and YNFKEQ. The V end was cut by 1 base, the J end by 9 bases, with 16 bases between. The CDR3 is 16 residues long.

The V gene is TRBV2, the J gene TRBJ1-2; a possible D gene is TRBD1 (5 bases). The CDR3 covers 14 residues. The germline CDR1 and CDR2 sequences are SNHLY and FYNNEI. Trimming left V 5 bases short and J 4 bases short, with 14 bases between. The CDR3, as DNA: TGTGCCAGCAGTAGGGTCAGGGTCGGCTATGGCTACACCTTC. It codes for CASSRVRVGYGYTF.

This clonotype was observed many times. The chain has TRBV4-3 and TRBJ2-7; D is perhaps TRBD1 (6 bases). The CDR3 sequence is 14 residues long. V gave up 2 bases and J gave up 3 bases, with 11 bases separating them. Germline CDR1 and CDR2: LGHNA and YSLEER. The CDR3 here is CASSQTQGLYEQYF. DNA of the CDR3: TGCGCCAGCAGCCAAACGCAGGGGCTCTACGAGCAGTACTTC.